This TCR beta chain was captured in a study of cytomegalovirus exposure and HLA in healthy donors. The donors were part of the validation cohort of more than 90 subjects. That cohort was separate from the first cohort, which comprised several hundred subjects. Profiling relied on immunoSEQ multiplex PCR, and the TCRdb table lists in-frame clones only, not all of them. The data contain under 250,000 clones, around 86% of them singletons. The germline gives CDR1 SEHNR, CDR2 FQNEAQ (reference sequence). V lost 5 bases to trimming and J lost 5 bases, with 21 bases between them. The CDR3 runs 16 residues. Study-wide results and limits: Investigators reported 150 to 200 TCR beta chains as tied to cytomegalovirus. Subsequent analysis of the roughly 120 validation repertoires found a tendency for first-cohort TCR clusters to co-occur. The classifier reportedly diagnosed cytomegalovirus status with high specificity and sensitivity.

Of note for this clone: Its antigen is as yet unknown.

Sequences were obtained from PBMCs. The receptor comes from a woman between 18 and 30 years old in good health and CMV-seropositive. The chain is built from TRBV7-9 and TRBJ1-1, with D maybe TRBD1 (6 bases). CDR3 sequence: CASSPAYRGARTEAFF. The CDR3 DNA reads TGTGCCAGCAGCCCTGCCTACCGGGGGGCGCGTACTGAAGCTTTCTTT.